This TCR beta chain was recorded in a study of Graves' ophthalmopathy and Graves' hyperthyroidism (dated by TCRdb to 2016 to 2019). Some background on the complete study: A patient counted as having stable hyperthyroidism if there was no progression to ophthalmopathy within 18 months of follow-up. The study used TCR beta repertoire signatures to distinguish Graves' ophthalmopathy from Graves' hyperthyroidism and to predict progression to ophthalmopathy. In total, 135 blood samples were TCR-sequenced: fewer than 50 ophthalmopathy, some 75 hyperthyroidism and roughly 17 hyperthyroidism-to-ophthalmopathy patients. To explore V-J signatures that distinguish ophthalmopathy from hyperthyroidism, a discovery set of under 110 patients was enrolled, made up of 43 with ophthalmopathy and some 56 with stable hyperthyroidism. An independent validation cohort comprised 18 to 20 hyperthyroidism patients and about 16 patients who later progressed from hyperthyroidism to ophthalmopathy. In over 5 hyperthyroidism patients, the T-cell repertoire of thyroid tissue was compared with the T-cell repertoire of blood. Following sample collection, hyperthyroidism patients were given methimazole at a starting dose of 30 mg daily, and ophthalmopathy patients were given high-dose intravenous methylprednisolone. Findings and caveats that apply to the study as a whole: Most expanded thyroid clonotypes with frequency above 0.001 were also detected in blood, suggesting blood repertoires may reflect the thyroid immune response. Ophthalmopathy was separated from stable hyperthyroidism by the 13-signature model with about 89% sensitivity and 81% to 84% specificity in cross-validation and with 80%/75% in the test set. No statistical method was used to predetermine the sample size, and group allocation was not hidden from the investigators. In validation, the model predicted ophthalmopathy progression with about 71% sensitivity and approximately 75% specificity; 12 predicted patients were CT-confirmed with GO in a median of around 6 months.

For repertoire sequencing, TCR beta CDR3 regions were amplified from RNA transcripts. The first round of RT-PCR was done with HTBI primers and the Qiagen OneStep RT-PCR kit, and was followed by a second round of multiplex PCR, then size selection and purification. Sequencing of the libraries was carried out on an Illumina HiSeq2000 in paired-end mode with 100 bp reads. The original methods were these. SOAPnuke was used to process the reads, removing any read that contained adapters or uncalled bases, had a mean Phred below 15, or lacked an exact match to the constant primer or identifier. COPE v1.2.5 was used to merge the high-quality paired reads. Each unique nucleotide sequence was defined as a clonotype, and clonotypes were aligned to IMGT TRB V, D and J references with MiTCR v1.1. Only V-J combinations with frequency above 0.0001 were analysed, covering over 98% of repertoires. A TCR clonal expansion and chaos score per V-J combination was defined as the ratio of F50 clonal expansion to chaos observed in the TCRdist matrix. Welch's t-statistics and random forest were used to reduce features to about a dozen V-J combinations, which were fed into a naive Bayes classifier. The similarity between thyroid and blood repertoires was quantified using the Morisita-Horn index. In-frame beta chains were kept once TCRdb had trimmed the public reads at Q25 with fastp and called clones with MiXCR. Rows merge per CDR3 protein into single entries with the most common DNA and genes. The V and J calls were determined by TCRdb, not by the authors. Recorded for this sample are over a million distinct CDR3 sequences; about 38% of them occurred a single time. The top ten clones comprise more than 9.5% of the sample.

This clonotype appeared a few times. Its antigen is not yet known. Within one base of it there is no much larger clone, and no base qualities were kept. Patients with hyperthyroidism were aged 18 to 65 years, had been newly diagnosed, and had a disease duration of less than 2 months. Patients with other autoimmune diseases, uncontrolled infections, pregnancy or lactation were excluded from the study. Clinical symptoms, serum thyroxine, TRAb, thyroid ultrasound and orbital computed tomography were used for diagnosis. Trizol reagent was used to extract the total RNA, and its quality was then checked on an Agilent 2100 Bioanalyzer. Sequencing was carried out using peripheral blood or thyroid tissue (not recorded which). The clonotype originates from an adult man with Graves' hyperthyroidism.

Here is the DNA: TGTGCCAGCAGCACCGGACAGGGGGCAATTGGCGAGCAGTACTTC. Its translation reads: CASSTGQGAIGEQYF. The V gene is TRBV7-9 and the J gene is TRBJ2-7, and 11 junction bases match TRBD1. Reading the germline V gene (reference sequence) gives CDR1 SEHNR and CDR2 FQNEAQ. The CDR3 spans 15 residues, from the cysteine through the phenylalanine. Only the CDR3 DNA is retained, 45 bases long and in frame from the first base. Here V drops 5 bases and J drops 6 bases, and the junction holds 9 bases not matched to any gene.